These 9 T cell receptor beta chains came from one sample sequenced in a study of blood T cell repertoires in COVID-19. Clones were read by immunoSEQ multiplex PCR, and TCRdb kept only the in-frame ones, dropping some. Counted here are about 200,000 clones, under 90% occurring once; the ten biggest clones make up 5.5% to 7%. The sequenced material came from peripheral blood. These receptors came from a man at least 80 years old with acute or convalescent COVID-19.

This clone has a single count. The chain carries TRBV6-1 and TRBJ1-1, with TRBD1 identical over 7 bases. Germline lookup yields CDR1 MNHNS and CDR2 SASEGT. The CDR3 is 12 residues long. V shed 6 bases, J shed 11 bases, and the junction held 9 bases outside the gene matches. CDR3 nucleotides: TGTGCCAGCAGGCAAGGGGGACAGCTCGCTTTCTTT. This gives the protein CASRQGGQLAFF.

The chain employs TRBV7-9 and TRBJ2-3, with D perhaps TRBD1 (5 bases). Germline CDR1 is SEHNR and CDR2 is FQNEAQ (reference sequence). Trimming pared 5 bases from V and 7 bases from J, leaving 13 bases between. There are 13 residues in the CDR3. The CDR3 reads CASSIGGANTQYF. The CDR3 nucleotides read TGTGCCAGCAGCATTGGTGGGGCGAATACGCAGTATTTT.

This clone was observed a single time. The chain combines TRBV6-5 with TRBJ2-3, with TRBD2 matching 11 bases. V was clipped by 2 bases and J by 4 bases; unmatched bases: 2. The CDR3 runs 15 residues. Germline CDR1 and CDR2: MNHEY and SVGAGI. The CDR3 nucleotides are TGTGCCAGCAGTTACACTAGCGGGAGACCAGATACGCAGTATTTT. It encodes CASSYTSGRPDTQYF.

The J gene is TRBJ2-3, the V gene TRBV25-1; 11 nucleotides align to TRBD2. The length of the CDR3 is 15 residues. The V segment lost 2 bases and the J segment 6 bases; nucleotides outside the gene matches: 4. The germline CDR1 and CDR2 sequences are MGHDK and SYGVNS. The CDR3 DNA follows: TGTGCCAGCAGTGAAACTAGCGGGAGAACGGATACGCAGTATTTT. Protein sequence: CASSETSGRTDTQYF.

The V call is TRBV18, the J call TRBJ2-1, with 7 positions matching TRBD1. The CDR3 extends over 15 amino acids. Germline assignment: CDR1 KGHSH and CDR2 LQKENI. After removal of 4 bases from V and 2 bases from J, the junction contained 5 bases not matched to a gene. The CDR3 region has the DNA TGTGCCAGCTCACTGCGACAGGGAGCCTACAATGAGCAGTTCTTC. Translated: CASSLRQGAYNEQFF. Full variable domain (missing parts from reference TRBV18 and TRBJ2-1): NAGVMQNPRHLVRRRGQEARLRCSPMKGHSHVYWYRQLPEEGLKFMVYLQKENIIDESGMPKERFSAEFPKEGPSILRIQQVVRGDSAAYFCASSLRQGAYNEQFFGPGTRLTVL.

Worth noting for this clone: The sample has other DNA sequences that encode this CDR3 too. The V and J genes are TRBV19 and TRBJ2-5; 7 positions match TRBD1. CDR3 size: 14 residues. V lost 7 bases to trimming and J lost 5 bases; unmatched junction nucleotides: 10. Germline V gene lookup returns CDR1 LNHDA and CDR2 SQIVND (reference sequence). In nucleotides, the CDR3 is TGTGCCAGTACCCCAAGGGGGCGCGGGGAGACCCAGTACTTC. As protein: CASTPRGRGETQYF.

The rearrangement uses TRBV5-6 and TRBJ1-4; D may be TRBD1 (6 bases). The CDR3 length is 16 residues. The V end lost 1 base, the J end lost 0 bases, and 10 bases lay between the germline ends. Germline V gene sequence: CDR1 SGHDT, CDR2 YYEEEE. The CDR3 protein is CASSLMGAATNEKLFF. CDR3 bases: TGTGCCAGCAGCTTGATGGGGGCTGCAACTAATGAAAAACTGTTTTTT.

The chain employs TRBV6-6 and TRBJ2-3; perhaps TRBD2 as D (7 bases). The CDR3 has 14 residues. The germline V and J ends were trimmed by 10 bases and 0 bases, with 14 bases remaining between them. The germline V gene encodes CDR1 MNHNY and CDR2 SVGAGI (reference sequence). The CDR3 is CATLGGGSTDTQYF. The CDR3 DNA reads TGTGCCACTTTAGGGGGAGGGAGCACAGATACGCAGTATTTT.

The rearrangement uses TRBV7-9 and TRBJ2-2; 7 bases match TRBD2. Germline trimming cut 3 bases from V and 6 bases from J; bases unmatched to any gene: 10. This CDR3 contains 16 residues. Germline values: CDR1 SEHNR, CDR2 FQNEAQ (reference sequence). The CDR3 nucleotides read TGTGCCAGCAGCTTCGGGGAGGGAGGGGCCGCCGGGGAGCTGTTTTTT. It codes for CASSFGEGGAAGELFF.